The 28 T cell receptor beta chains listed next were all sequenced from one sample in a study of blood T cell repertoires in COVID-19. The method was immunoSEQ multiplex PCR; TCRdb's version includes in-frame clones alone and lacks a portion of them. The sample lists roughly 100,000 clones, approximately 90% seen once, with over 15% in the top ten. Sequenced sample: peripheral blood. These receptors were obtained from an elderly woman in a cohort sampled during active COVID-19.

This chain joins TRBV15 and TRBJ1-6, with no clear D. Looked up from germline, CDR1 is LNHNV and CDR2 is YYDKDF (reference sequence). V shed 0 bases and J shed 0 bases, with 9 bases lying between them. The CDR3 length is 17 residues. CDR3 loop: CATSRDKISSYNSPLHF. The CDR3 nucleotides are TGTGCCACCAGCAGAGATAAGATCAGCTCCTATAATTCACCCCTCCACTTT.

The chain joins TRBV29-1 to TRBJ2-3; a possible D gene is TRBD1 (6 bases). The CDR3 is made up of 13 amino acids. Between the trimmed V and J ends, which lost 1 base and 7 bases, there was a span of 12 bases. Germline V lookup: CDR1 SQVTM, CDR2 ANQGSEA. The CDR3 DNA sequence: TGCAGCGTTGAAGGTGGGGGCTCATATACGCAGTATTTT. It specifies CSVEGGGSYTQYF.

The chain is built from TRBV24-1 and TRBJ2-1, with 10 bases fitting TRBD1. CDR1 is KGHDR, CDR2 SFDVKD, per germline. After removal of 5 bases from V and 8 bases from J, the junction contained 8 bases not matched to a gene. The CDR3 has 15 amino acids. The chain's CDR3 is CATSARDRGFDEQFF. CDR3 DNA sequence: TGTGCCACCAGTGCCCGGGACAGGGGTTTCGATGAGCAGTTCTTC.

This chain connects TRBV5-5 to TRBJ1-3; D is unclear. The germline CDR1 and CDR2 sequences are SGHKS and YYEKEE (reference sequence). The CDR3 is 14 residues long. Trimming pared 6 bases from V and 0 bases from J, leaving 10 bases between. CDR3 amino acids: CASTTSLSGNTIYF. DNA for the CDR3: TGTGCCAGCACCACTTCCCTCTCTGGAAACACCATATATTTT. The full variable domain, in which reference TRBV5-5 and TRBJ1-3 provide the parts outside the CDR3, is DAGVTQSPTHLIKTRGQQVTLRCSPISGHKSVSWYQQVLGQGPQFIFQYYEKEERGRGNFPDRFSARQFPNYSSELNVNALLLGDSALYLCASTTSLSGNTIYFGEGSWLTVV.

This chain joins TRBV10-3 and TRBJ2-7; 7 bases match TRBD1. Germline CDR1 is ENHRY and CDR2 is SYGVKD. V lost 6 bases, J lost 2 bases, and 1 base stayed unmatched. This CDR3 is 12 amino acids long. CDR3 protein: CAISDRAYEQYF. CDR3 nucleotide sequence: TGTGCCATCAGCGACAGGGCCTACGAGCAGTACTTC.

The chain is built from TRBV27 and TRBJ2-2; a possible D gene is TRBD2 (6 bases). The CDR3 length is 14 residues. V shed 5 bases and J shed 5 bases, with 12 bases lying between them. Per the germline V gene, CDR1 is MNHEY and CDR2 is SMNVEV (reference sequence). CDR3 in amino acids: CASSLYAGTGELFF. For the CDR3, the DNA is TGTGCCAGCAGTCTTTATGCGGGGACCGGGGAGCTGTTTTTT.

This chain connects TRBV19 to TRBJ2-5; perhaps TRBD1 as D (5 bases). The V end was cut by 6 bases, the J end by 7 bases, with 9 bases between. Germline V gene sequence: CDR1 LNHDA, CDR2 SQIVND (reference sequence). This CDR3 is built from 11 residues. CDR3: CASSNRGTQYF. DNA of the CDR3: TGTGCCAGTAGCAATAGGGGGACCCAGTACTTC.

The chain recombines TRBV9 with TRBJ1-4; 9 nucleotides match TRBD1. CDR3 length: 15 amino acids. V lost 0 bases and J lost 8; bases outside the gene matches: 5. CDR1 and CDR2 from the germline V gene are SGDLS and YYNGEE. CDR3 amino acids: CASSVGDREVEKLFF. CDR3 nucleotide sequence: TGTGCCAGCAGCGTAGGGGACAGGGAAGTCGAAAAACTGTTTTTT.

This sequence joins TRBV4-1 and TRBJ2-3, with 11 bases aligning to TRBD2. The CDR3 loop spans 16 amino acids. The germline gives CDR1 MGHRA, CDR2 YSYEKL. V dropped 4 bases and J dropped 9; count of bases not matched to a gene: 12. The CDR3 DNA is TGCGCCAGCAGCCTTCTACCGGGACTAGCGGCGGAGACGCAGTATTTT. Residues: CASSLLPGLAAETQYF.

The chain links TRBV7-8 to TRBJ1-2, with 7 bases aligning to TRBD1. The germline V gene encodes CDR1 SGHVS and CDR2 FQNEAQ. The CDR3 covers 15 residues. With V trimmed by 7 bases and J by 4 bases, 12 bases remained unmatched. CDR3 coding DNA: TGTGCCAGCACTTATAAGACAGGGTCGCGCTATGGCTACACCTTC. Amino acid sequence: CASTYKTGSRYGYTF.

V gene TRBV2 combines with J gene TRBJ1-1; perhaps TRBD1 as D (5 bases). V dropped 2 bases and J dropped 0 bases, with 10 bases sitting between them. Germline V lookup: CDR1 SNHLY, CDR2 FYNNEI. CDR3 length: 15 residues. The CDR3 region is CASSEMGPMNTEAFF. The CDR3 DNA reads TGTGCCAGCAGTGAAATGGGGCCTATGAACACTGAAGCTTTCTTT.

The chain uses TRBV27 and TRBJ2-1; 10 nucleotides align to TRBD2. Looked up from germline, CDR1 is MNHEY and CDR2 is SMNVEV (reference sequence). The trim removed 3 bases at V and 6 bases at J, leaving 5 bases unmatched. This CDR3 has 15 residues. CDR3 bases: TGTGCCAGCAGTTTCAGACTAGCGGGCCTCAATGAGCAGTTCTTC. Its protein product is CASSFRLAGLNEQFF.

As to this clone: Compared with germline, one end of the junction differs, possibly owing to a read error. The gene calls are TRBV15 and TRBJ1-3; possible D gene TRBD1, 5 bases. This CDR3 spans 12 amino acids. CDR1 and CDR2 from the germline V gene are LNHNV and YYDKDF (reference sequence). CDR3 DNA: TGTGCCACCAGCAGGGAAAGTCAGGGTGTGGATTTT. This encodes CATSRESQGVDF.

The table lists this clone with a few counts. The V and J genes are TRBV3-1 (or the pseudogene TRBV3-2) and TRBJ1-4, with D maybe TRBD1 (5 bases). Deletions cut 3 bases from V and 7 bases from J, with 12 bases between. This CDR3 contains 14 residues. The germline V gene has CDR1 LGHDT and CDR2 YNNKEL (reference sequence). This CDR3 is CASSHQGRFEKLFF. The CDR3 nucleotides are TGTGCCAGCAGCCATCAGGGTCGTTTTGAAAAACTGTTTTTT.

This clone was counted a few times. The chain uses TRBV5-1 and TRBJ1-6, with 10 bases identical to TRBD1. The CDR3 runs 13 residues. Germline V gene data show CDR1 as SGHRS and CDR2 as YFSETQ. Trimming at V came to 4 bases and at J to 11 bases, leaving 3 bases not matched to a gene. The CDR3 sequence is CASSEDRGAPLHF. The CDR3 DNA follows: TGCGCCAGCAGCGAGGACAGGGGGGCACCCCTCCACTTT.

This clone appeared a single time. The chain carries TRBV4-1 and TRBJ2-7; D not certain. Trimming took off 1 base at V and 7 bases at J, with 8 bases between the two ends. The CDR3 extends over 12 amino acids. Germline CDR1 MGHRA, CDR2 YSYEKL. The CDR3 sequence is CASSQGLTEQYF. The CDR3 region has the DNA TGCGCCAGCAGCCAAGGATTGACAGAGCAGTACTTC.

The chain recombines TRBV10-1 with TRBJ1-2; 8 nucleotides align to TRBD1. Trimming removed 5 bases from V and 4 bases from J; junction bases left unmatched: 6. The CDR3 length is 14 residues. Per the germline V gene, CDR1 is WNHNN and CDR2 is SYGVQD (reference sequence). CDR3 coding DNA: TGCGCCAGCAGTCCTCAGGGGGCCGCCTATGGCTACACCTTC. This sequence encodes CASSPQGAAYGYTF.

CDR3 protein: CASSITRENTEAFF. Here the CDR3 DNA reads TGTGCCAGTAGTATAACTCGGGAGAACACTGAAGCTTTCTTT. The chain carries TRBV19 and TRBJ1-1; D unresolved. Trimming took off 2 bases at V and 1 base at J, with 8 bases between the two ends. The V gene's germline CDR1 is LNHDA and CDR2 SQIVND (reference sequence). The CDR3 runs to 14 residues.

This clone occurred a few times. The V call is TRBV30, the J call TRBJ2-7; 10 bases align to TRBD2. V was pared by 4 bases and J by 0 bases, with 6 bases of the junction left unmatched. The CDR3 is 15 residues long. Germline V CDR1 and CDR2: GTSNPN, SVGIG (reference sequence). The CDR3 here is CAWIPSGGLSYEQYF. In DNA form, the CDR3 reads TGTGCCTGGATCCCTAGCGGGGGACTCTCCTACGAGCAGTACTTC.

The CDR3 DNA is TGTGCCAGCAGTGACCCTCTGGGGGCGCATGAGCAGTTCTTC. Translated, it gives CASSDPLGAHEQFF. V and J are TRBV6-4 and TRBJ2-1, with a weak D call TRBD1 (6 bases). V was clipped by 2 bases and J by 8 bases, with 13 bases between them. Germline values: CDR1 MRHNA, CDR2 SNTAGT. The CDR3 sequence is 14 residues long.

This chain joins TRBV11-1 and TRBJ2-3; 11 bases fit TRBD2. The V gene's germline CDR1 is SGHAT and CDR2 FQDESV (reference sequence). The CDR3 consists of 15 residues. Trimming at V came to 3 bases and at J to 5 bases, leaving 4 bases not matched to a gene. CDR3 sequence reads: CASSFTSGGVDTQYF. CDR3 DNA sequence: TGTGCCAGCAGCTTTACTAGCGGGGGAGTAGATACGCAGTATTTT.

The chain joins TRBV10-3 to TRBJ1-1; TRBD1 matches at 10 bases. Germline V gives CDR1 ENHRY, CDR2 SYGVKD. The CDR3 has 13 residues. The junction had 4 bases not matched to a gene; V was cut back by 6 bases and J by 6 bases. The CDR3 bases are TGTGCCATCAGAGGACAGGGGGGGGCTGAAGCTTTCTTT. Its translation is CAIRGQGGAEAFF.

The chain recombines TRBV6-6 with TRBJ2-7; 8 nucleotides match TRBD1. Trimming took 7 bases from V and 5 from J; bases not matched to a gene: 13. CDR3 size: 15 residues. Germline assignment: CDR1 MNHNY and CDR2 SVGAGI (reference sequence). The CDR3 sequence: CASNNGPGGGDEQYF. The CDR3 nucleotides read TGTGCCAGCAATAATGGGCCAGGGGGCGGAGACGAGCAGTACTTC.

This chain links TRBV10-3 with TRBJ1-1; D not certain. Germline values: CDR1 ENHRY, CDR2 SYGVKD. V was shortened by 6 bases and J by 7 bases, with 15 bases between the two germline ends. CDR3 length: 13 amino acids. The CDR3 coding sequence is TGTGCCATCAGGAATTTAATCCCGGGTGAAGCTTTCTTT. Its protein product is CAIRNLIPGEAFF.

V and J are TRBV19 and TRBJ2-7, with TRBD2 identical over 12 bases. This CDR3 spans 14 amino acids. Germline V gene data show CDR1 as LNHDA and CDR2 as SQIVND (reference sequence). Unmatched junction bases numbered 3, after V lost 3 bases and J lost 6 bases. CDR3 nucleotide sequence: TGTGCCAGTAGTATTGGACTAGCGGGATCCGAGCAGTACTTC. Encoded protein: CASSIGLAGSEQYF.

The DNA of the CDR3 is TGTGCCAGCAGCCGGGGACTCTACGAGCAGTACTTC. Protein: CASSRGLYEQYF. The rearrangement joins TRBV6-5 to TRBJ2-7; D possibly corresponds to TRBD2 (6 bases). The V and J ends lost 6 bases and 3 bases respectively, with 9 bases between them. This CDR3 contains 12 residues. Germline V gene data show CDR1 as MNHEY and CDR2 as SVGAGI.

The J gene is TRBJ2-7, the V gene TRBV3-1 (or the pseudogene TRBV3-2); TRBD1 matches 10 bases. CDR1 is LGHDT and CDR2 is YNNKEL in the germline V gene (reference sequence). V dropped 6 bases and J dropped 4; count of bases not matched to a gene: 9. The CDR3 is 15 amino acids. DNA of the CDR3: TGTGCCAGCAGACGCTCGGGACAGGGGAATTACGAGCAGTACTTC. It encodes CASRRSGQGNYEQYF.

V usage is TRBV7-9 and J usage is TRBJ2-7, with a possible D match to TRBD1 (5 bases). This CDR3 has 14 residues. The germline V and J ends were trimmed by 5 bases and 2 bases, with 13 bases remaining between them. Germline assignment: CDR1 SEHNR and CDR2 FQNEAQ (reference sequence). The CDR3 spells CASSPPQGPYEQYF. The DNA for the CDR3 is TGTGCCAGCAGCCCCCCCCAGGGTCCCTACGAGCAGTACTTC.